This entry describes one T cell receptor beta chain. The antigen it binds to is not known. Nothing much larger sits one base from this clone, and base qualities are not available. Patients with autoimmune disease history or receiving systemic immunosuppression were excluded from the trial. Peripheral blood for TCR sequencing was drawn from every dose cohort at baseline, at cycle 4 day 1 and at cycle 7 day 1. The samples were taken from a phase I, first-in-human, multicenter, open-label dose-escalation trial of ivuxolimab. Adults with locally advanced or metastatic head and neck squamous cell, hepatocellular, melanoma or renal cell carcinoma were enrolled in the trial. Before TCR sequencing, CD4+ T cells and CD8+ T cells were sorted from peripheral blood as separate populations. To sequence the TCRbeta CDR3 region, genomic DNA was isolated from the sorted cells. The immunoSEQ Assay was used to sequence the TCRbeta CDR3 regions. TCRdb stores this immuneACCESS table with in-frame sequences only. Part of the clones is absent; in the studies checked, under half of the shortfall reflects unresolved V genes, and no reason is known for the rest. The sample table shows some 63,000 clones, and around 87% are seen once. Jointly, the top ten make up more than 4.5% of the sample.

The germline V gene encodes CDR1 LNHDA and CDR2 SQIVND (reference sequence). V loses 7 bases of germline sequence and J loses 0 bases, and the interval between the two ends is 16 bases. The CDR3 measures 16 amino acids from cysteine to phenylalanine. Only CDR3 DNA remains: 48 bases, in frame from the first base. The data derive from a study of OX40 agonist ivuxolimab in advanced cancers. Context from the whole study: The costimulatory receptor OX40 (CD134) was targeted by ivuxolimab, a fully human IgG2 agonistic monoclonal antibody. Intravenous ivuxolimab was administered to patients every 2 weeks at six dose levels: 0.01, 0.1, 0.3, 1.5, 3 and 10 mg/kg. Of the approximately 53 patients in dose escalation, about 20 had hepatocellular carcinoma, some 15 had melanoma, 9 had renal cell carcinoma and 9 had head and neck cancer. In the dose-escalation cohort, around four fifths of patients were male, and the mean age was approximately 64 years, with a range of 23 to 79. Patients were allowed to have had prior anti-PD-1, anti-PD-L1 or anti-CTLA-4 therapy, and 40% of the dose-escalation patients had been treated with checkpoint inhibitors. Partial responses occurred in three dose-escalation patients, of whom one had hepatocellular carcinoma and two had cutaneous melanoma. Peripheral TCRbeta sequencing aimed to test whether ivuxolimab altered TCR sequence diversity and caused clonal T-cell expansion. The paper reports the monotherapy dose-escalation portion (N of about 47 patients) of the phase I ivuxolimab trial. Study-wide conclusions, independent of this receptor: The antigen specificity of the peripheral T cells that underwent clonal expansion was not determined. After ivuxolimab, expanded clones were on average more numerous among CD8+ T cells than among CD4+ T cells. At doses of 0.1 to 3.0 mg/kg, clonal expansion of both CD4+ and CD8+ blood T cells was observed from baseline to week 6. Low levels of normalized T-cell clonal expansion were also shown by some nonresponding patients. In the 0.1-3.0 mg/kg groups, partial responders had among the lowest normalized peripheral clonal expansion, particularly in CD8+ T cells.

This material consisted of CD4+ or CD8+ T cells sorted from blood, taken in a trial of the OX40 agonist ivuxolimab. The sequence was collected from an adult with an advanced solid tumor such as melanoma, head and neck, liver or kidney cancer. The chain joins TRBV19 to TRBJ1-5; the D gene assignment is ambiguous. The CDR3 corresponds to CASTLRGVFSNQPQHF. The DNA sequence is TGTGCCAGTACCCTCCGGGGAGTATTTAGCAATCAGCCCCAGCATTTT.